This TCR beta chain was captured in a study of cytomegalovirus exposure and HLA in healthy donors. Study-wide results and limits: Follow-up analysis later connected one missense variant in DCLRE1C with trimming of TCR beta V- and J-genes. Per a prior analysis, the majority of TCR beta V segments were productive roughly 87% or roughly 30% of the time. Researchers had no immune exposure information except CMV serostatus available.

In the case of this clone: Antigen: not known.

The PCR contained 60 Vbeta and 13 Jbeta primers. Measured with immunoSEQ multiplex PCR; TCRdb has only the in-frame clones, and not every one. The profile shows under 200,000 clones, approximately 80% of them singletons. Germline CDR1 reads SGHAT; CDR2 reads FQNNGV. With 5 bases clipped from V and 5 bases from J, the junction kept 7 bases outside the gene matches. CDR3 length equals 14 residues. The clonotype originates from a woman between 40 and 55 years old in good health and CMV-seropositive. The chain has TRBV11-2 and TRBJ2-7; 9 nucleotides agree with TRBD1. The sample comprised PBMCs. The CDR3 protein is CASSTGQGLDEQYF. DNA of the CDR3: TGTGCCAGCAGCACGGGACAGGGTCTGGACGAGCAGTACTTC.